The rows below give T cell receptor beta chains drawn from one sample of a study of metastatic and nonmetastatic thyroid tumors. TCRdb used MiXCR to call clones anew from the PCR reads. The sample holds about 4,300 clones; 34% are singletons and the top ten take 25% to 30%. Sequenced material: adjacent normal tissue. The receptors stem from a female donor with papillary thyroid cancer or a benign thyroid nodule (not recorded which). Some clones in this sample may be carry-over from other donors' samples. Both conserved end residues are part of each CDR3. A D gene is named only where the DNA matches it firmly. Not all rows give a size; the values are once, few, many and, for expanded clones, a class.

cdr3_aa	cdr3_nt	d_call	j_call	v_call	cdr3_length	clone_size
CASSRDIRGGLFF	TGTGCCAGCAGCCGGGACATCCGTGGCGGACTGTTTTTT	NA	TRBJ1-4	TRBV6-5	13	few
CASGTSGRDEQYF	TGTGCCAGCGGGACTAGCGGGAGGGACGAGCAGTACTTC	TRBD2	TRBJ2-7	TRBV6-4	13	few
CASSEGDTYGYTF	TGTGCCAGCAGTGAAGGGGACACATATGGCTACACCTTC	NA	TRBJ1-2	TRBV12-3/TRBV12-4	13	few
CASSQDLGSRDSLSSYEQYF	TGCGCCAGCAGCCAAGATCTAGGCAGCCGGGACAGTCTAAGCTCCTACGAGCAGTACTTC	TRBD1	TRBJ2-7	TRBV4-1	20	medium-sized
CASSWGRGSYEQYF	TGTGCCAGCAGCTGGGGCCGGGGGTCCTACGAGCAGTACTTC	NA	TRBJ2-7	TRBV27	14	NA
CASSGPSNTEAFF	TGTGCCAGCTCGGGACCGTCGAACACTGAAGCTTTCTTT	NA	TRBJ1-1	TRBV6-2/TRBV6-3	13	NA
CASSPRDSPLDF	TGTGCCAGCAGTCCCCGGGACTCCCCCCTCGACTTT	NA	TRBJ1-6	TRBV12-3/TRBV12-4	12	NA
CASSLGQRGTQYF	TGCGCCAGCAGCTTGGGGCAGCGCGGGACCCAGTACTTC	NA	TRBJ2-5	TRBV5-1	13	few
CSARPGQRAFF	TGCAGTGCTAGACCGGGGCAAAGAGCTTTCTTT	NA	TRBJ1-1	TRBV20-1	11	large
CASSQEAGRYEQYF	TGTGCCAGCAGCCAGGAAGCAGGGCGCTACGAGCAGTACTTC	NA	TRBJ2-7	TRBV4-2	14	large
CASSLQGWDTQYF	TGCGCCAGCAGCCTACAGGGTTGGGATACGCAGTATTTT	NA	TRBJ2-3	TRBV5-1	13	NA
CASRLPLGGYEQYF	TGTGCCAGCAGATTACCCTTAGGGGGCTACGAGCAGTACTTC	NA	TRBJ2-7	TRBV28	14	few
CASTRRRNEKLFF	TGTGCCAGCACTCGACGAAGGAATGAAAAACTGTTTTTT	NA	TRBJ1-4	TRBV6-1	13	few
CASSLAAVGSYEQYF	TGTGCCAGCAGCTTGGCGGCTGTGGGATCCTACGAGCAGTACTTC	NA	TRBJ2-7	TRBV5-5	15	once
CASSTRDIWKDEQFF	TGTGCCAGCAGCACCCGGGACATATGGAAGGATGAGCAGTTCTTC	NA	TRBJ2-1	TRBV11-2	15	few
CASSQDRGTGNTIYF	TGCGCCAGCAGCCAAGACAGGGGGACAGGAAACACCATATATTTT	TRBD1	TRBJ1-3	TRBV4-1	15	NA
CASSLGGANTEAFF	TGTGCCAGCAGCTTAGGGGGAGCGAACACTGAAGCTTTCTTT	NA	TRBJ1-1	TRBV11-2	14	NA
CASSLLQGSEAFF	TGTGCCAGCAGCTTGCTACAGGGTTCTGAAGCTTTCTTT	NA	TRBJ1-1	TRBV11-2	13	few
CASSGSGRADTQYF	TGTGCCAGCTCGGGCAGCGGGAGGGCAGATACGCAGTATTTT	TRBD2	TRBJ2-3	TRBV7-9	14	few
CASSRTGTGGLEQYF	TGTGCCAGCAGCCGGACCGGGACAGGGGGGCTCGAGCAGTACTTC	TRBD1	TRBJ2-7	TRBV7-8	15	NA
CASRGQGYEQYF	TGTGCCAGCCGGGGACAGGGGTACGAGCAGTACTTC	TRBD1	TRBJ2-7	TRBV6-1	12	few
CASSGDSWNGYTF	TGTGCCAGCAGTGGGGACAGTTGGAATGGCTACACCTTC	TRBD1	TRBJ1-2	TRBV6-1	13	few
CASSQNLGDQETQYF	TGTGCCAGCAGCCAAAATCTAGGAGACCAAGAGACCCAGTACTTC	NA	TRBJ2-5	TRBV27	15	few
CASSSRTSEIRNEQFF	TGTGCCAGCAGCTCTCGGACTAGCGAGATTCGCAATGAGCAGTTCTTC	TRBD2	TRBJ2-1	TRBV9	16	NA
CSAHWQGSTEAFF	TGCAGTGCACATTGGCAGGGGTCCACTGAAGCTTTCTTT	NA	TRBJ1-1	TRBV20-1	13	NA
CASSTRSGAVLNEQFF	TGTGCCAGCAGTACCCGGAGTGGGGCCGTCCTCAATGAGCAGTTCTTC	NA	TRBJ2-1	TRBV12-3/TRBV12-4	16	NA
CASSASLDGYTF	TGTGCCAGCAGTGCTTCATTGGATGGCTACACCTTC	NA	TRBJ1-2	TRBV25-1	12	few
CASRSSRGFDEKLFF	TGTGCCAGTAGGTCGTCCAGGGGATTTGATGAAAAACTGTTTTTT	NA	TRBJ1-4	TRBV19	15	few
CASSSLDYEQYF	TGTGCCAGCAGCTCCCTGGACTACGAGCAGTACTTC	NA	TRBJ2-7	TRBV13	12	NA
CASSPKGGMLETQYF	TGTGCCAGCAGCCCTAAAGGGGGGATGTTGGAGACGCAGTATTTT	NA	TRBJ2-3	TRBV11-2	15	NA
CASSLNRGANYGYTF	TGTGCCAGCAGTTTAAACAGGGGAGCTAACTATGGCTACACCTTC	TRBD1	TRBJ1-2	TRBV28	15	NA
CASSVTSGGTYEQYF	TGTGCCAGCAGCGTGACTAGCGGGGGTACCTACGAGCAGTACTTC	TRBD2	TRBJ2-7	TRBV6-1	15	few
CASSLTSGSTDTQYF	TGTGCCAGCTCACTTACCAGCGGGAGCACAGATACGCAGTATTTT	NA	TRBJ2-3	TRBV18	15	NA
CTVEGQVGEQYF	TGCACCGTAGAGGGACAGGTTGGCGAGCAGTACTTC	TRBD1	TRBJ2-7	TRBV20-1	12	NA
CATSRDWGSNQPQHF	TGTGCCACCAGCAGAGATTGGGGTAGCAATCAGCCCCAGCATTTT	NA	TRBJ1-5	TRBV15	15	few
CAISASGAGEAFF	TGTGCCATCAGTGCATCCGGGGCCGGAGAAGCTTTCTTT	NA	TRBJ1-1	TRBV10-3	13	large
CASGNTGELFF	TGTGCCAGTGGGAACACCGGGGAGCTGTTTTTT	NA	TRBJ2-2	TRBV19	11	few
CASSLVVAGEQFF	TGTGCCAGCAGCTTAGTGGTAGCGGGAGAGCAGTTCTTC	TRBD2	TRBJ2-1	TRBV7-2	13	NA
CATCYRAGLNEQYF	TGTGCCACCTGTTACAGGGCCGGTCTGAACGAGCAGTACTTC	NA	TRBJ2-7	TRBV28	14	few
CASSLGLANTGELFF	TGCGCCAGCAGCTTAGGGCTAGCGAACACCGGGGAGCTGTTTTTT	NA	TRBJ2-2	TRBV5-1	15	NA
CASSLEAVRINEKLFF	TGTGCCAGCAGTTTAGAGGCCGTCAGAATTAATGAAAAACTGTTTTTT	NA	TRBJ1-4	TRBV28	16	few
CSARANNRVEAFF	TGCAGTGCTAGAGCCAACAACAGGGTCGAGGCTTTCTTT	NA	TRBJ1-1	TRBV20-1	13	NA
CASSGGSF	TGTGCCAGCAGTGGGGGGTCCTTT	NA	TRBJ1-4	TRBV2	8	few
CAWSVAGTGMREQYF	TGTGCCTGGAGTGTAGCCGGGACAGGGATGAGGGAGCAGTACTTC	TRBD1	TRBJ2-7	TRBV30	15	NA